This T cell receptor (beta chain) is drawn from a study of PD-L1 blockade in urothelial cancer. TCRdb's table, derived via immunoSEQ multiplex PCR, lists solely in-frame clones and lacks some. This sample has about 110,000 clones, with around 93% found just once. This sample's time point: peripheral blood 6 weeks after treatment start. The CDR3 spans 13 residues. The germline V gene has CDR1 ENHRY and CDR2 SYGVKD. The V end was cut by 2 bases, the J end by 6 bases, with 10 bases between. The TCR originated in a man in his fifties or sixties with urothelial cancer. The genes are TRBV10-3 and TRBJ1-2; TRBD1 might be the D (5 bases). Sequenced material: PBMCs, taken around atezolizumab (anti-PD-L1) treatment. CDR3 loop: CAISEVEQDGYTF. Here the CDR3 DNA reads TGTGCCATCAGTGAGGTAGAACAGGATGGCTACACCTTC.